The rows below give T cell receptor beta chains drawn from one sample of a study of Ad26.COV2.S vaccination and SARS-CoV-2 variants. Sequenced by immunoSEQ multiplex PCR; TCRdb stores in-frame clones only, minus some. The data contain 300,000 to 350,000 clones, about 88% of them singletons. Sequencing used peripheral blood, obtained in a trial of Ad26.COV2.S vaccine versus placebo. These receptors all come from a person between 18 and 65 years old who received the Ad26.COV2.S COVID-19 vaccine or a placebo. Both conserved end residues are part of each CDR3. Each record gives: D gene, clone size, V gene, J gene, CDR3 DNA, CDR3 protein. The D gene is left open where the match is weak. Expanded clones get a size class; other rows say once, few or many, or leave the size out.

D gene: TRBD2; clone size: NA; V gene: TRBV7-2; J gene: TRBJ2-5; CDR3 DNA: TGTGCCAGCAGCTTCCAAGCCGCTAGCGGGGGGGCCGGTGAGACCCAGTACTTC; CDR3 protein: CASSFQAASGGAGETQYF
D gene: NA; clone size: NA; V gene: TRBV7-2; J gene: TRBJ2-3; CDR3 DNA: TGTGCCAGCGGAGGGACAGCCACACGCACAGAAACGCAGTATTTT; CDR3 protein: CASGGTATRTETQYF
D gene: NA; clone size: NA; V gene: TRBV19; J gene: TRBJ2-5; CDR3 DNA: TGTGCCAGTAGTATAGTGGGGGCAGGGGCCGAGACCCAGTACTTC; CDR3 protein: CASSIVGAGAETQYF
D gene: NA; clone size: few; V gene: TRBV27; J gene: TRBJ1-6; CDR3 DNA: TGTGCCAGCAGTTCCCCCGGGGGCTCACCCCTCCACTTT; CDR3 protein: CASSSPGGSPLHF
D gene: NA; clone size: NA; V gene: TRBV28; J gene: TRBJ1-2; CDR3 DNA: TGTGCCAGCAGTTTGGCGGGGGAGGCGTGGGACACCTTC; CDR3 protein: CASSLAGEAWDTF
D gene: NA; clone size: NA; V gene: TRBV24-1; J gene: TRBJ2-1; CDR3 DNA: TGTGCCACCAGTGTGGGGATTTCCTACAATGAGCAGTTCTTC; CDR3 protein: CATSVGISYNEQFF
D gene: NA; clone size: NA; V gene: TRBV6-5; J gene: TRBJ2-7; CDR3 DNA: TGTGCCAGCAGCCGCGACCAAGACAGCTTCTACGAGCAGTACTTC; CDR3 protein: CASSRDQDSFYEQYF
D gene: TRBD1; clone size: few; V gene: TRBV19; J gene: TRBJ2-6; CDR3 DNA: TGTGCCAGTAGCACAGGGGCGTCTGGGGCCAACGTCCTGACTTTC; CDR3 protein: CASSTGASGANVLTF
D gene: NA; clone size: NA; V gene: TRBV7-2; J gene: TRBJ2-7; CDR3 DNA: TGTGCCAGCAGCTTAGACGCTTTCTACTACGAGCAGTACTTC; CDR3 protein: CASSLDAFYYEQYF
D gene: NA; clone size: NA; V gene: TRBV28; J gene: TRBJ1-5; CDR3 DNA: TGTGCCAGCAGTCCCGGGACCTTAGGCAATCAGCCCCAGCATTTT; CDR3 protein: CASSPGTLGNQPQHF
D gene: NA; clone size: NA; V gene: TRBV27; J gene: TRBJ2-2; CDR3 DNA: TGTGCCAGCAGTTTGCACAGATCGAACACCGGGGAGCTGTTTTTT; CDR3 protein: CASSLHRSNTGELFF
D gene: NA; clone size: NA; V gene: TRBV28; J gene: TRBJ2-1; CDR3 DNA: TGTGCCAGCAGTTCTTACTTGGGCGAGCAGTTCTTC; CDR3 protein: CASSSYLGEQFF
D gene: NA; clone size: few; V gene: TRBV12-3/TRBV12-4; J gene: TRBJ1-1; CDR3 DNA: TGTGCCAGCAGCGGTGAAGAGAACACTGAAGCTTTCTTT; CDR3 protein: CASSGEENTEAFF
D gene: NA; clone size: NA; V gene: TRBV5-5; J gene: TRBJ1-2; CDR3 DNA: TGTGCCAGCAGCTTTATGATGAGCAGGGGCCCCGGGGATAGCTATGGCTACACCTTC; CDR3 protein: CASSFMMSRGPGDSYGYTF
D gene: NA; clone size: NA; V gene: TRBV4-2; J gene: TRBJ2-5; CDR3 DNA: TGTGCCAGCAGCCAAGATGTCAGTGAAGAGACCCAGTACTTC; CDR3 protein: CASSQDVSEETQYF
D gene: NA; clone size: NA; V gene: TRBV4-3; J gene: TRBJ1-2; CDR3 DNA: TGCGCCAGCAGCCACGAGACAGGCTATGGCTACACCTTC; CDR3 protein: CASSHETGYGYTF
D gene: NA; clone size: NA; V gene: TRBV21-1; J gene: TRBJ2-1; CDR3 DNA: TGTGCCAGCAGCGGGGGCAGCTACAATGAGCAGTTCTTC; CDR3 protein: CASSGGSYNEQFF
D gene: NA; clone size: few; V gene: TRBV19; J gene: TRBJ1-1; CDR3 DNA: TGTGCCAGTAGTCCTGAAGCTTTCTTT; CDR3 protein: CASSPEAFF
D gene: NA; clone size: NA; V gene: TRBV7-8; J gene: TRBJ2-7; CDR3 DNA: TGTGCCAGCAGCCCCCGGCGGCTACGTCCGGACGAGCAGTACTTC; CDR3 protein: CASSPRRLRPDEQYF
D gene: NA; clone size: NA; V gene: TRBV4-2; J gene: TRBJ1-4; CDR3 DNA: TGTGCCAGCAGCCAAGATTTGGCTGCGGCCGATCTCTTGTGGGAAAAACTGTTTTTT; CDR3 protein: CASSQDLAAADLLWEKLFF
D gene: NA; clone size: NA; V gene: TRBV4-3; J gene: TRBJ2-3; CDR3 DNA: TGCGCCAGCAGCCCGCCTGGAACAGATACGCAGTATTTT; CDR3 protein: CASSPPGTDTQYF
D gene: NA; clone size: NA; V gene: TRBV28; J gene: TRBJ1-1; CDR3 DNA: TGTGCCAGCAACCTCCCGGGCAGAATGAACACTGAAGCTTTCTTT; CDR3 protein: CASNLPGRMNTEAFF
D gene: NA; clone size: NA; V gene: TRBV5-5; J gene: TRBJ1-3; CDR3 DNA: TGTGCCAGCAGCTTGAGGAGCTCTGGAAACACCATATATTTT; CDR3 protein: CASSLRSSGNTIYF
D gene: TRBD1; clone size: NA; V gene: TRBV27; J gene: TRBJ1-4; CDR3 DNA: TGTGCCAGCGCGGGGACAGCGCTCGGTGAAAAACTGTTTTTT; CDR3 protein: CASAGTALGEKLFF
D gene: NA; clone size: NA; V gene: TRBV7-2; J gene: TRBJ1-1; CDR3 DNA: TGTGCCAGCAGCTTAGTAGGGCCCATGAACACTGAAGCTTTCTTT; CDR3 protein: CASSLVGPMNTEAFF
D gene: NA; clone size: NA; V gene: TRBV5-1; J gene: TRBJ2-6; CDR3 DNA: TGCGCCAGCAGCGGGGACTCTGGGGCCAACGTCCTGACTTTC; CDR3 protein: CASSGDSGANVLTF
D gene: NA; clone size: NA; V gene: TRBV30; J gene: TRBJ1-3; CDR3 DNA: TGTGCCTGTCGTATGGGGCCTGGAAACACCATATATTTT; CDR3 protein: CACRMGPGNTIYF
D gene: TRBD2; clone size: NA; V gene: TRBV28; J gene: TRBJ2-7; CDR3 DNA: TGTGCCAGCAGGGGACTAGCCCACGAGCAGTACTTC; CDR3 protein: CASRGLAHEQYF
D gene: NA; clone size: once; V gene: TRBV6-2/TRBV6-3; J gene: TRBJ2-5; CDR3 DNA: TGTGCCAGCAGTGACACGGAGAGGTACCAAGAGACCCAGTACTTC; CDR3 protein: CASSDTERYQETQYF
D gene: NA; clone size: few; V gene: TRBV7-2; J gene: TRBJ1-2; CDR3 DNA: TGTGCCAGCAGCTTAGTAGGGACCGATTATGGCTACACCTTC; CDR3 protein: CASSLVGTDYGYTF
D gene: NA; clone size: NA; V gene: TRBV27; J gene: TRBJ1-6; CDR3 DNA: TGTGCCAGCAGTTTGTTAGGCGACGGTCGCGCACCCCTCCACTTT; CDR3 protein: CASSLLGDGRAPLHF
D gene: NA; clone size: NA; V gene: TRBV11-2; J gene: TRBJ2-1; CDR3 DNA: TGTGCCAGCAGCGCCCAAGGCGGGTCCTACAATGAGCAGTTCTTC; CDR3 protein: CASSAQGGSYNEQFF
D gene: NA; clone size: NA; V gene: TRBV20-1; J gene: TRBJ1-5; CDR3 DNA: TGCAGTGCTAGTCGAGGAACCAATCAGCCCCAGCATTTT; CDR3 protein: CSASRGTNQPQHF
D gene: TRBD2; clone size: NA; V gene: TRBV29-1; J gene: TRBJ2-3; CDR3 DNA: TGCAGCTTCCGGACTAGCGGGAACACAGATACGCAGTATTTT; CDR3 protein: CSFRTSGNTDTQYF
D gene: TRBD1; clone size: NA; V gene: TRBV20-1; J gene: TRBJ2-7; CDR3 DNA: TGCAGTGCTAGTCCGGGACAGGGGGTCCCCTACGAGCAGTACTTC; CDR3 protein: CSASPGQGVPYEQYF
D gene: NA; clone size: NA; V gene: TRBV28; J gene: TRBJ1-1; CDR3 DNA: TGTGCCAGCAGTTTAGCTGGTCAAGGGTCGGCAAAAGAAGCTTTCTTT; CDR3 protein: CASSLAGQGSAKEAFF
D gene: NA; clone size: NA; V gene: TRBV6-5; J gene: TRBJ2-7; CDR3 DNA: TGTGCCAGCAGAAGTACAGGGCTGGGCAACTACGAGCAGTACTTC; CDR3 protein: CASRSTGLGNYEQYF
D gene: TRBD1; clone size: NA; V gene: TRBV27; J gene: TRBJ1-1; CDR3 DNA: TGTGCCAGCAGTCCAACCGACAGGGGGTGGATGAACACTGAAGCTTTCTTT; CDR3 protein: CASSPTDRGWMNTEAFF
D gene: NA; clone size: NA; V gene: TRBV28; J gene: TRBJ1-3; CDR3 DNA: TGTGCCAGCAGTGCATACAACTCTGGAAACACCATATATTTT; CDR3 protein: CASSAYNSGNTIYF
D gene: NA; clone size: NA; V gene: TRBV11-2; J gene: TRBJ2-7; CDR3 DNA: TGTGCCAGCAGCTTAGATGTGGGTCTCTCCTACGAGCAGTACTTC; CDR3 protein: CASSLDVGLSYEQYF
D gene: NA; clone size: NA; V gene: TRBV9; J gene: TRBJ2-3; CDR3 DNA: TGTGCCAGCAGCGCCCAGACTCCCCCAGATACGCAGTATTTT; CDR3 protein: CASSAQTPPDTQYF
D gene: NA; clone size: NA; V gene: TRBV6-2/TRBV6-3; J gene: TRBJ2-7; CDR3 DNA: TGTGCCAGCAGCGATGGGGCGTCCTACGAGCAGTACTTC; CDR3 protein: CASSDGASYEQYF
D gene: NA; clone size: few; V gene: TRBV6-6; J gene: TRBJ1-5; CDR3 DNA: TGTGCCAGCAGTTACTGGGCAGGGGAGGAAGAGCCCCAGCATTTT; CDR3 protein: CASSYWAGEEEPQHF
D gene: TRBD1; clone size: NA; V gene: TRBV7-7; J gene: TRBJ1-3; CDR3 DNA: TGTGCCAGCAGCCCCGGGCTACAGGGGTCTGGAAACACCATATATTTT; CDR3 protein: CASSPGLQGSGNTIYF
D gene: TRBD1; clone size: NA; V gene: TRBV13; J gene: TRBJ2-7; CDR3 DNA: TGTGCCAGCAGCGAGGGGACAGGCGTTTACGAGCAGTACTTC; CDR3 protein: CASSEGTGVYEQYF
D gene: TRBD1; clone size: once; V gene: TRBV6-4; J gene: TRBJ2-1; CDR3 DNA: TGTGCCAGCAGTGACTTTTCCAGACAGGGGGGTGTTGAGCAGTTCTTC; CDR3 protein: CASSDFSRQGGVEQFF
D gene: NA; clone size: NA; V gene: TRBV5-4; J gene: TRBJ1-4; CDR3 DNA: TGTGCCAGCAGCCCTGGCGGGACGGTTAATGAAAAACTGTTTTTT; CDR3 protein: CASSPGGTVNEKLFF
D gene: TRBD1; clone size: NA; V gene: TRBV7-9; J gene: TRBJ1-1; CDR3 DNA: TGTGCCAGCAGCCTTGGACAGGGGTTACCTGAAGCTTTCTTT; CDR3 protein: CASSLGQGLPEAFF
D gene: NA; clone size: NA; V gene: TRBV21-1; J gene: TRBJ1-1; CDR3 DNA: TGTGCCAGCAGCGCCGACCCCGGGGCCGAGGGAATGAACACTGAAGCTTTCTTT; CDR3 protein: CASSADPGAEGMNTEAFF
D gene: TRBD1; clone size: NA; V gene: TRBV6-6; J gene: TRBJ2-5; CDR3 DNA: TGTGCCAGCCGACAGGGACAAGAGACCCAGTACTTC; CDR3 protein: CASRQGQETQYF
D gene: NA; clone size: NA; V gene: TRBV12-1; J gene: TRBJ2-2; CDR3 DNA: TGTGCCAGCAGCCCCCCCCAGCTAGCGGGGGCCAGATCGAACACCGGGGAGCTGTTTTTT; CDR3 protein: CASSPPQLAGARSNTGELFF